This TCR beta chain originates from a study of early T cells in non-severe SARS-CoV-2 infection. Findings and limits, study-wide: Private and CD4 specificities were missed by VDJdb matching, skewed to anti-spike CD8.

This clonotype counts as medium-sized (0.01 to 0.1%). Its antigen is not identified. The CDR3 is 11 residues long. Germline CDR1 reads DFQATT; CDR2 reads SNEGSKA (reference sequence). V was pared by 6 bases and J by 4 bases, with 10 bases between. Individual cDNA molecules received unique molecular identifiers during library preparation. MiXCR, applied by TCRdb to the 5' RACE reads, yields one record per CDR3 protein. The data show roughly 35,000 distinct CDR3 sequences, about 10% seen once. The TCR comes from an adult who was a healthcare worker with PCR-confirmed SARS-CoV-2 infection or an uninfected control (not recorded which). The V and J genes are TRBV20-1 and TRBJ2-7, with D unresolved. Specimen: whole blood. Written as DNA, the CDR3 is TGCAGTGCCCCCGTGGGATACGAGCAGTACTTC. It yields the protein CSAPVGYEQYF.